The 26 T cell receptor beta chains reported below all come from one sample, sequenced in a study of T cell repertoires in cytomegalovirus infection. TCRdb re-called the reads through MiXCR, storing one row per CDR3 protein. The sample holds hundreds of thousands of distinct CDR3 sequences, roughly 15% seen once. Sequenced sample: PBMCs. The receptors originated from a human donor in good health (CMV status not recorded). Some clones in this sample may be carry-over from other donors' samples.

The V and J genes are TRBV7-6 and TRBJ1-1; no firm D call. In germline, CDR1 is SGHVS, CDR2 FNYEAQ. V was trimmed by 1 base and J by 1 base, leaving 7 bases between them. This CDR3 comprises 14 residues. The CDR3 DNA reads TGTGCCAGCAGCTTAGAGGAGTCGAACACTGAAGCTTTCTTT. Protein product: CASSLEESNTEAFF.

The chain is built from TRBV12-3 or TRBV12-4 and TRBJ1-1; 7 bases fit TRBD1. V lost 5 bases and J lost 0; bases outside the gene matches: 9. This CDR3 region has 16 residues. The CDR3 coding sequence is TGTGCCAGCAGTCGGGACACAGGGGCCCTGAACACTGAAGCTTTCTTT. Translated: CASSRDTGALNTEAFF.

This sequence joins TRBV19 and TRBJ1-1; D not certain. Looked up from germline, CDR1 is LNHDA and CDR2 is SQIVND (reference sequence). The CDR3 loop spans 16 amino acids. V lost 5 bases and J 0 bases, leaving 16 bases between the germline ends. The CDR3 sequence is CASSPTRYPLNTEAFF. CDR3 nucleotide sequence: TGTGCCAGTAGTCCGACACGCTACCCTTTGAACACTGAAGCTTTCTTT. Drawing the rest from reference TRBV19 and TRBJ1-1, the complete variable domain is DGGITQSPKYLFRKEGQNVTLSCEQNLNHDAMYWYRQDPGQGLRLIYYSQIVNDFQKGDIAEGYSVSREKKESFPLTVTSAQKNPTAFYLCASSPTRYPLNTEAFFGQGTRLTVV.

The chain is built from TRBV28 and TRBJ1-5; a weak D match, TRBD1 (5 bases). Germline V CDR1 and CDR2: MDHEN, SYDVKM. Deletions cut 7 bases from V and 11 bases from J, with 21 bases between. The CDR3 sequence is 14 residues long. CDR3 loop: CASTAGGLWTAQHF. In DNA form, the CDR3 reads TGTGCCAGCACCGCGGGGGGTCTTTGGACGGCCCAGCATTTT. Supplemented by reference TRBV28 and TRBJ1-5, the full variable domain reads DVKVTQSSRYLVKRTGEKVFLECVQDMDHENMFWYRQDPGLGLRLIYFSYDVKMKEKGDIPEGYSVSREKKERFSLILESASTNQTSMYLCASTAGGLWTAQHFGDGTRLSIL.

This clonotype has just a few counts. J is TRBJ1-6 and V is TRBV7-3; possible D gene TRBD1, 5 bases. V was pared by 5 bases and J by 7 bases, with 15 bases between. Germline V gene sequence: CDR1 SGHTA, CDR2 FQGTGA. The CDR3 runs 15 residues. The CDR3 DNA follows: TGTGCCAGCAGCATTGGGGACGGAGGGAATTCACCCCTCCACTTT. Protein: CASSIGDGGNSPLHF.

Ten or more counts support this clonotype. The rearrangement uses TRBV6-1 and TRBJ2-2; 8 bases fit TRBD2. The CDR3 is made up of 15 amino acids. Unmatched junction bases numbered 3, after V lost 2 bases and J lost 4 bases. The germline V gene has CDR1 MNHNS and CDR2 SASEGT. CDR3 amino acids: CASSERSGGTGELFF. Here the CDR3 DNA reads TGTGCCAGCAGTGAAAGGAGCGGGGGCACCGGGGAGCTGTTTTTT.

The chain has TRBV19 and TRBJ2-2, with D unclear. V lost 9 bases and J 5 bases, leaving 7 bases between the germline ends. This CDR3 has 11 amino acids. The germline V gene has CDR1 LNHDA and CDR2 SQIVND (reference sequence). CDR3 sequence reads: CASVRTGELFF. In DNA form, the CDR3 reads TGTGCCAGCGTCCGGACCGGGGAGCTGTTTTTT.

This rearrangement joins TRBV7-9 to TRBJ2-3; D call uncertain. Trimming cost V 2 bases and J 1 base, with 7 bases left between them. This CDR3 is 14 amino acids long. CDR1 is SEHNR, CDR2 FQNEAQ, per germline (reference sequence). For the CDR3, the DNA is TGTGCCAGCAGCTTATTATGGGGCACAGATACGCAGTATTTT. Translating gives CASSLLWGTDTQYF.

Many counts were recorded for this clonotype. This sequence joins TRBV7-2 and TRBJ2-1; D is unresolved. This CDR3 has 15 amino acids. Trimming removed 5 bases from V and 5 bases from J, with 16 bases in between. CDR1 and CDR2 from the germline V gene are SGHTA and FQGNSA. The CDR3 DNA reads TGTGCCAGCAGCCCCGGTAGGGCGCCGGACAATGAGCAGTTCTTC. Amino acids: CASSPGRAPDNEQFF.

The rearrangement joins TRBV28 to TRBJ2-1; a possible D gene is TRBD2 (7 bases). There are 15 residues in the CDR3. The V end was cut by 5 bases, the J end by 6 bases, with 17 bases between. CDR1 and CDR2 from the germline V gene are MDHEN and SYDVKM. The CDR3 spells CASSLGASGLNEQFF. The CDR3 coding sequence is TGTGCCAGCAGTCTGGGGGCTAGCGGTCTCAATGAGCAGTTCTTC.

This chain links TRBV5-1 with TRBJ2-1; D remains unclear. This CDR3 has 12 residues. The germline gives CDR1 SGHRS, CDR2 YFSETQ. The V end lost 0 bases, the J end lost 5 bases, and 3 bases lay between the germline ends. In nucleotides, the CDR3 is TGCGCCAGCAGCTTGGGCCACAATGAGCAGTTCTTC. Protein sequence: CASSLGHNEQFF.

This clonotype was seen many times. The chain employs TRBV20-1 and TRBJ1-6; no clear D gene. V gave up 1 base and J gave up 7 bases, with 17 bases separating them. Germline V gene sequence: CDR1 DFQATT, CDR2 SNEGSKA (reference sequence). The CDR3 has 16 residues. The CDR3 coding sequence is TGCAGTGCTAGAGGCTGGGCCCACCCGGGAAATTCACCCCTCCACTTT. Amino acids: CSARGWAHPGNSPLHF.

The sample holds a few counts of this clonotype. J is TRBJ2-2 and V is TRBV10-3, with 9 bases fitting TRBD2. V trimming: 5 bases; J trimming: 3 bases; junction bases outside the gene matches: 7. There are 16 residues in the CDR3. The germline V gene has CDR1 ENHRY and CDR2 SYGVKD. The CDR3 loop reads CAISLLAGAHTGELFF. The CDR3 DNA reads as TGTGCCATCAGTCTATTAGCGGGGGCCCACACCGGGGAGCTGTTTTTT.

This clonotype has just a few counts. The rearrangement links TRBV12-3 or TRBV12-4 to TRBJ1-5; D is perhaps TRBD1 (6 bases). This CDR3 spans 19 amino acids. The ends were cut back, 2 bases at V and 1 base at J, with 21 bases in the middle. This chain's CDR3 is CASSLTPPRGGLSNQPQHF. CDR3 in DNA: TGTGCCAGCAGTTTAACCCCGCCGAGGGGGGGTTTAAGCAATCAGCCCCAGCATTTT.

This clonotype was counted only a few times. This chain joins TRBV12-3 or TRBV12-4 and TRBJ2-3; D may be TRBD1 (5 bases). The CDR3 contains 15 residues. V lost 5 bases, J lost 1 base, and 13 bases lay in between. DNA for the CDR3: TGTGCCAGCAGTCCCCCCGCAGGGCGCACAGATACGCAGTATTTT. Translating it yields CASSPPAGRTDTQYF.

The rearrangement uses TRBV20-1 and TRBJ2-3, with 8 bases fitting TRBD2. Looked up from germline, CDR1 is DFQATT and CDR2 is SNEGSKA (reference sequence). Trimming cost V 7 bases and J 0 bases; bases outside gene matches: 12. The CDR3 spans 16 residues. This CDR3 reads CSVDGLGGGSTDTQYF. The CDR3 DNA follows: TGCAGTGTAGATGGCCTGGGCGGGGGGAGCACAGATACGCAGTATTTT.

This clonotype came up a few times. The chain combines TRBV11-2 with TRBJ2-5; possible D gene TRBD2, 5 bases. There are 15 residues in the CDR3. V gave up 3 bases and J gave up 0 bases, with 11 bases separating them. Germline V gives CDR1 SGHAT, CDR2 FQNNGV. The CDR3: CASSFQRRYQETQYF. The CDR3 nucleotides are TGTGCCAGCAGCTTCCAGCGGAGGTACCAAGAGACCCAGTACTTC. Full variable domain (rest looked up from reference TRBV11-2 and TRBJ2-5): EAGVAQSPRYKIIEKRQSVAFWCNPISGHATLYWYQQILGQGPKLLIQFQNNGVVDDSQLPKDRFSAERLKGVDSTLKIQPAKLEDSAVYLCASSFQRRYQETQYFGPGTRLLVL.

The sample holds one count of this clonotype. CDR3 residues: CASSPDTGSYGYTF. CDR3 DNA sequence: TGTGCCAGCAGCCCCGATACAGGGAGCTATGGCTACACCTTC. This chain joins TRBV7-2 and TRBJ1-2; D may be TRBD1 (6 bases). The CDR3 runs to 14 residues. Trimming took 5 bases from V and 4 from J, leaving 14 bases between them. The germline CDR1 and CDR2 sequences are SGHTA and FQGNSA.

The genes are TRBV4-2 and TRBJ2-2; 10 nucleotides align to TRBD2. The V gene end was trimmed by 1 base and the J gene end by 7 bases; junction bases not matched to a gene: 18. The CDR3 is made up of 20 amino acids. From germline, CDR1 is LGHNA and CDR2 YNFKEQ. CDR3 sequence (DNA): TGTGCCAGCAGCCAAGGGACCCCGCCCCGTACTAGCGGGGAAGGCGGGGAGCTGTTTTTT. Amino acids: CASSQGTPPRTSGEGGELFF.

This CDR3 is CASRLDGIGEQFF. The CDR3 coding sequence is TGTGCCAGTCGTCTGGACGGGATCGGAGAGCAGTTCTTC. J is TRBJ2-1 and V is TRBV2; the D gene is possibly TRBD2 (5 bases). The CDR3 is made up of 13 amino acids. The germline V and J ends were trimmed by 9 bases and 10 bases, with 19 bases remaining between them. The germline gives CDR1 SNHLY, CDR2 FYNNEI.

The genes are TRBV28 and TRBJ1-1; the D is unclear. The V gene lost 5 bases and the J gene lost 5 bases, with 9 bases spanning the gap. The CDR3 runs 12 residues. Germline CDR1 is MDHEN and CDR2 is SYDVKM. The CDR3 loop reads CASSTWNTEAFF. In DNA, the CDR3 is TGTGCCAGCAGTACTTGGAATACTGAAGCTTTCTTT.

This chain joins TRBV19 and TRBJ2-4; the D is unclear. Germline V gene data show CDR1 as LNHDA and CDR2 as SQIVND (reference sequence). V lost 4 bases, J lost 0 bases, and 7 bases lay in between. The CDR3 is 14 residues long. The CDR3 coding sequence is TGTGCCAGTAGTAGAGCCCTAGCCAAAAACATTCAGTACTTC. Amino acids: CASSRALAKNIQYF.

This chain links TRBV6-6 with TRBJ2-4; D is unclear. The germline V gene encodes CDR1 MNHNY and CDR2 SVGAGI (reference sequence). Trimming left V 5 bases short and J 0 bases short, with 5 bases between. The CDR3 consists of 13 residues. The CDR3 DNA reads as TGTGCCAGCAGTCCCATAGCCAAAAACATTCAGTACTTC. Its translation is CASSPIAKNIQYF.

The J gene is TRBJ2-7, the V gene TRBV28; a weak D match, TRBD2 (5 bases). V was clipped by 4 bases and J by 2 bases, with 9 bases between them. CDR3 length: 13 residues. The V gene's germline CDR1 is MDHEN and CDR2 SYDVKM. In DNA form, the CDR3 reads TGTGCCAGCAGTTCGGACTTACCCTACGAGCAGTACTTC. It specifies CASSSDLPYEQYF.

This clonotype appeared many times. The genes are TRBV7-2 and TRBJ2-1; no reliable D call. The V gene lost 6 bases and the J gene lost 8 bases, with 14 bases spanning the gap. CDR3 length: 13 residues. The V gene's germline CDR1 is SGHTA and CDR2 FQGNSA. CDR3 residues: CASRTYLGDEQFF. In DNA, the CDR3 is TGTGCCAGCAGAACTTACCTAGGCGATGAGCAGTTCTTC.

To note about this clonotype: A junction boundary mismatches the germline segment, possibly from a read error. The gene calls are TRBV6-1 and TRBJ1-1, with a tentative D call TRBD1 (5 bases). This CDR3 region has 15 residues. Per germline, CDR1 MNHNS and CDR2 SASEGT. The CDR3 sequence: CASTQGRGVRTETFF. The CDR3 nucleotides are TGTGCCAGCACCCAGGGCCGGGGAGTACGGACTGAAACTTTCTTT.